This T cell receptor (beta chain) appears in the sequencing data of a study of T cell responses to AZD1222 COVID-19 vaccine. Study-level results: Baseline seropositivity characterized only six AZD1222 recipients.

Regarding this clone: Antigen unknown.

Generated by immunoSEQ multiplex PCR, the TCRdb table keeps only in-frame clones and is missing some. In the table there are about 140,000 clones, 85% to 90% of which are singletons. Second-dose intervals of approximately 4 or approximately 12 weeks were pooled. V shed 1 base, J shed 6 bases, and the junction held 6 bases outside the gene matches. The CDR3 loop spans 14 amino acids. In germline, CDR1 is LGHDT, CDR2 YNNKEL (reference sequence). The sample in question was peripheral blood, obtained 28 days after the second AZD1222 dose. The sequence derives from an adult who received the AZD1222 COVID-19 vaccine. The chain uses TRBV3-1 (or the pseudogene TRBV3-2) and TRBJ2-7, with TRBD2 matching over 7 bases. CDR3 DNA: TGTGCCAGCAGCCAAGCCTGGGGCGGGGGCGAGCAGTACTTC. This codes for CASSQAWGGGEQYF.